This T cell receptor (beta chain) was identified during a study of blood T cell repertoires in COVID-19. Germline lookup yields CDR1 SGHRS and CDR2 YFSETQ. V lost 1 base and J 2 bases, leaving 9 bases between the germline ends. This CDR3 spans 14 amino acids. Libraries were prepared by immunoSEQ multiplex PCR; TCRdb keeps only in-frame clonotypes and omits some of them. The sample has 58,000 or so clones; roughly nine tenths are singletons. The clonotype originates from a woman in her seventies with active COVID-19. The sequencing input was peripheral blood. The V gene is TRBV5-1, the J gene TRBJ2-5; D might be TRBD2 (5 bases). Here the CDR3 reads CASSLSAEQETQYF. The CDR3 DNA reads as TGCGCCAGCAGCTTGTCAGCGGAACAAGAGACCCAGTACTTC.